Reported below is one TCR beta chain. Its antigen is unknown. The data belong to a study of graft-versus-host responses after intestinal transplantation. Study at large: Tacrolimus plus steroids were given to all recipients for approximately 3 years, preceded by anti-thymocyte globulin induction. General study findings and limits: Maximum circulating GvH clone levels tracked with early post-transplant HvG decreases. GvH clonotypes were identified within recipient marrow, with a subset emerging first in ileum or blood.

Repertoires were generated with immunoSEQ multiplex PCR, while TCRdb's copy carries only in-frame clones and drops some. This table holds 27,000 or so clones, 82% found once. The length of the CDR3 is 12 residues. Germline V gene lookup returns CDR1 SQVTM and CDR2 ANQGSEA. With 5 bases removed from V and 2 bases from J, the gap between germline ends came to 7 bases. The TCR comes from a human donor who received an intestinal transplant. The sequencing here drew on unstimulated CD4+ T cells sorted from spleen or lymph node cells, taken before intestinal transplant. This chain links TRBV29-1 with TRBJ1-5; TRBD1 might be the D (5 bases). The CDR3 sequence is CSVQTGNQPQHF. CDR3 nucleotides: TGCAGCGTTCAGACAGGCAATCAGCCCCAGCATTTT.